The 22 T cell receptor beta chains below all came from one sample that was sequenced in a study of blood T cell repertoires in COVID-19. The method was immunoSEQ multiplex PCR; TCRdb's version includes in-frame clones alone and lacks a portion of them. The sample carries roughly 80,000 clones, approximately 91% recorded once. The material sequenced was peripheral blood. The receptors were sampled from a man between 50 and 59 years old with COVID-19, enrolled during active disease.

V and J are TRBV24-1 and TRBJ2-1; 9 bases are a match to TRBD2. Germline V gene data show CDR1 as KGHDR and CDR2 as SFDVKD. This CDR3 contains 18 residues. V lost 6 bases to trimming and J lost 4 bases; unmatched junction nucleotides: 15. The DNA for the CDR3 is TGTGCCACCAGTACTACCTCAGGAGGCGGGAGGGAATACAATGAGCAGTTCTTC. Translating it yields CATSTTSGGGREYNEQFF.

This clone has a handful of counts. The chain links TRBV3-1 (or the pseudogene TRBV3-2) to TRBJ2-3; 8 positions match TRBD2. Trimming took 1 base from V and 5 from J; bases not matched to a gene: 11. The V gene's germline CDR1 is LGHDT and CDR2 YNNKEL (reference sequence). This CDR3 spans 17 amino acids. As DNA, the CDR3 is TGTGCCAGCAGCCAAGGATTAGGGACTAGGGCGGGAGATACGCAGTATTTT. Translating it yields CASSQGLGTRAGDTQYF.

The CDR3 bases are TGTGCCAGCATCAGGGACAGACCGAACACCGGGGAGCTGTTTTTT. This codes for CASIRDRPNTGELFF. The rearrangement uses TRBV6-5 and TRBJ2-2; 7 bases line up with TRBD1. The germline CDR1 and CDR2 sequences are MNHEY and SVGAGI. CDR3 length: 15 residues. V was clipped by 7 bases and J by 0 bases; unmatched bases: 5.

This clone was observed a single time. CDR3 in DNA: TGTGCCAGTAGTCAACAGGGAGTACTGATTCTTGAGCAGTTCTTC. Protein product: CASSQQGVLILEQFF. The J gene is TRBJ2-1, the V gene TRBV19; D might be TRBD1 (6 bases). V lost 5 bases and J 9 bases, leaving 20 bases between the germline ends. The CDR3 has 15 residues. Germline V gene data show CDR1 as LNHDA and CDR2 as SQIVND (reference sequence).

The count of this clone is one. This rearrangement joins TRBV5-1 to TRBJ1-2; D perhaps matches TRBD1 (5 bases). Germline CDR1 SGHRS, CDR2 YFSETQ. Trimming removed 4 bases from V and 4 bases from J, with 11 bases in between. The CDR3 spans 13 residues. CDR3: CASSPGFAYGYTF. CDR3 DNA sequence: TGCGCCAGCAGCCCAGGGTTTGCCTATGGCTACACCTTC.

This chain connects TRBV7-8 to TRBJ2-2; 8 bases are a match to TRBD2. After removal of 5 bases from V and 0 bases from J, the junction contained 5 bases not matched to a gene. There are 16 residues in the CDR3. The germline V gene encodes CDR1 SGHVS and CDR2 FQNEAQ. The CDR3 DNA is TGTGCCAGCAGCCTCCTGACTAGCGCGAACACCGGGGAGCTGTTTTTT. It is translated as CASSLLTSANTGELFF.

This clone was seen only once. The V gene is TRBV5-1, the J gene TRBJ2-2, with D possibly TRBD2 on 6 matching bases. Germline CDR1 is SGHRS and CDR2 is YFSETQ. The CDR3 sequence is 14 residues long. Trimming pared 1 base from V and 7 bases from J, leaving 11 bases between. In nucleotides, the CDR3 is TGCGCCAGCAGCTTGTCTAGCGCTAGCGGGGAGCTGTTTTTT. As protein: CASSLSSASGELFF.

The chain is built from TRBV14 and TRBJ1-1; D is uncertain. Between the trimmed V and J ends, which lost 6 bases and 0 bases, there was a span of 11 bases. Germline CDR1 and CDR2: SGHDN and FVKESK. This CDR3 region has 14 residues. CDR3 protein: CASSLQRMNTEAFF. The CDR3 DNA is TGTGCCAGCAGTCTACAGAGAATGAACACTGAAGCTTTCTTT. Complete variable domain (other parts from reference TRBV14 and TRBJ1-1): EAGVTQFPSHSVIEKGQTVTLRCDPISGHDNLYWYRRVMGKEIKFLLHFVKESKQDESGMPNNRFLAERTGGTYSTLKVQPAELEDSGVYFCASSLQRMNTEAFFGQGTRLTVV.

J is TRBJ1-1 and V is TRBV10-3; a weak D match, TRBD1 (6 bases). Germline CDR1 is ENHRY and CDR2 is SYGVKD. Trimming removed 8 bases from V and 11 bases from J, with 15 bases in between. The CDR3 extends over 11 amino acids. The CDR3: CAIGEGVVAFF. CDR3 DNA: TGTGCCATCGGAGAGGGGGTGGTGGCTTTCTTT.

This clone was recorded once. V is TRBV19 and J is TRBJ1-2, with TRBD1 matching over 9 bases. The V and J ends lost 3 bases and 3 bases, in that order; junction bases with no gene match: 11. Germline values: CDR1 LNHDA, CDR2 SQIVND (reference sequence). CDR3 length equals 17 residues. DNA of the CDR3: TGTGCCAGTAGTATTAAGGACAGGGGACCTCGTGACTATGGCTACACCTTC. Translating gives CASSIKDRGPRDYGYTF.

This rearrangement joins TRBV5-1 to TRBJ2-4, with unresolved D. CDR1 and CDR2 from the germline V gene are SGHRS and YFSETQ. CDR3 length: 18 amino acids. V lost 0 bases, J lost 0 bases, and 16 bases lay in between. In nucleotides, the CDR3 is TGCGCCAGCAGCTTGGAATCGGCAGGATCCCCAGCCAAAAACATTCAGTACTTC. It translates to CASSLESAGSPAKNIQYF.

The rearrangement links TRBV6-5 to TRBJ1-1; D possibly corresponds to TRBD1 (5 bases). Trimming stripped 7 bases from V and 3 bases from J, with 15 bases between. The V gene's germline CDR1 is MNHEY and CDR2 SVGAGI. This CDR3 has 14 amino acids. Here the CDR3 reads CASTSRGSDTEAFF. DNA of the CDR3: TGTGCCAGCACTTCCCGGGGGTCTGACACTGAAGCTTTCTTT.

This chain connects TRBV5-1 to TRBJ2-3; 10 bases align to TRBD2. V lost 4 bases, J lost 5 bases, and 7 bases stayed unmatched. CDR3 size: 15 residues. The germline gives CDR1 SGHRS, CDR2 YFSETQ. The CDR3 bases are TGCGCCAGCAGCAGGACTAGCGGAGAACTAGATACGCAGTATTTT. Protein: CASSRTSGELDTQYF.

The V gene is TRBV5-1, the J gene TRBJ2-7, with 7 bases lining up with TRBD2. Germline V gene lookup returns CDR1 SGHRS and CDR2 YFSETQ. The V and J ends lost 3 bases and 8 bases, in that order; junction bases with no gene match: 11. This CDR3 is 14 amino acids long. The CDR3 DNA reads TGCGCCAGCAGCTCTGGGAGGGGCCAGGACCAGCAGTACTTC. As protein: CASSSGRGQDQQYF. Using reference TRBV5-1 and TRBJ2-7 for the parts outside the CDR3, the full variable domain is KAGVTQTPRYLIKTRGQQVTLSCSPISGHRSVSWYQQTPGQGLQFLFEYFSETQRNKGNFPGRFSGRQFSNSRSEMNVSTLELGDSALYLCASSSGRGQDQQYFGPGTRLTVT.

The chain links TRBV14 to TRBJ1-2; the D is unclear. Germline V gene sequence: CDR1 SGHDN, CDR2 FVKESK. CDR3 length: 14 residues. V lost 4 bases, J lost 3 bases, and 12 bases lay in between. CDR3 loop: CASSPIVGDYGYTF. The CDR3, as DNA: TGTGCCAGCAGCCCCATCGTGGGAGACTATGGCTACACCTTC.

The V call is TRBV24-1, the J call TRBJ2-1; D gene unclear. Germline CDR1 reads KGHDR; CDR2 reads SFDVKD. The CDR3 extends over 14 amino acids. The V end lost 5 bases, the J end lost 0 bases, and 7 bases lay between the germline ends. CDR3 in DNA: TGTGCCACCAGTGCCTCCTTCTCCTACAATGAGCAGTTCTTC. This codes for CATSASFSYNEQFF.

The gene calls are TRBV19 and TRBJ2-7, with TRBD1 identical over 7 bases. Germline values: CDR1 LNHDA, CDR2 SQIVND (reference sequence). J gave up 2 bases and V 5 bases, and 9 bases lay outside the gene matches. The length of the CDR3 is 15 residues. CDR3 in DNA: TGTGCCAGTAGTGCCTCGATCGACAGGGCCTACGAGCAGTACGTC. Translated, it gives CASSASIDRAYEQYV.

The CDR3 DNA follows: TGCGCCAGCAGCATGGCCGGGACTAGCGGCACAGATACGCAGTATTTT. Residues: CASSMAGTSGTDTQYF. J is TRBJ2-3 and V is TRBV5-1, with TRBD2 identical over 10 bases. Germline V gives CDR1 SGHRS, CDR2 YFSETQ. V lost 4 bases, J lost 1 base, and 6 bases stayed unmatched. The CDR3 extends over 16 amino acids.

The rearrangement links TRBV5-4 to TRBJ1-2; D not certain. This CDR3 comprises 14 residues. Between the trimmed V and J ends, which lost 0 bases and 0 bases, there was a span of 6 bases. Germline lookup yields CDR1 SGHNT and CDR2 YYREEE (reference sequence). CDR3: CASSLEQPNYGYTF. The CDR3, as DNA: TGTGCCAGCAGCTTGGAACAACCTAACTATGGCTACACCTTC.

The chain carries TRBV11-2 and TRBJ2-5; 7 positions match TRBD1. Trimming cost V 1 base and J 3 bases; bases outside gene matches: 8. Germline V gene lookup returns CDR1 SGHAT and CDR2 FQNNGV. This CDR3 spans 16 amino acids. In DNA form, the CDR3 reads TGTGCCAGCAGCTTAGCGCCTAAGGGGGCTAAAGAGACCCAGTACTTC. Translation: CASSLAPKGAKETQYF.

The rearrangement uses TRBV14 and TRBJ2-7; weak D call: TRBD1 (6 bases). The CDR3 has 16 amino acids. The V end was cut by 6 bases, the J end by 4 bases, with 22 bases between. CDR1 is SGHDN, CDR2 FVKESK, per germline. The CDR3 here is CASSPTGYERNYEQYF. Written as DNA, the CDR3 is TGTGCCAGCAGTCCCACAGGGTACGAGCGGAATTACGAGCAGTACTTC.

The CDR3 DNA reads as TGTGCCAGCAGCCGGGAGTACGAGCAGTACTTC. Translation gives CASSREYEQYF. The V gene is TRBV13, the J gene TRBJ2-7, with D possibly TRBD2 on 6 matching bases. Germline values: CDR1 PRHDT, CDR2 FYEKMQ (reference sequence). The CDR3 length is 11 residues. V lost 5 bases to trimming and J lost 4 bases, with 6 bases between them.